The sequence of this T cell receptor (beta chain) was determined in a study of control samples from healthy donors and cancer patients. Germline-derived CDR1 and CDR2 are SGHTA and FQGNSA. The length of the CDR3 is 13 residues. Trimming pared 5 bases from V and 2 bases from J, leaving 9 bases between. Clones were sequenced by immunoSEQ multiplex PCR, and TCRdb holds only the in-frame ones, with some missing. The data show 100,000 to 150,000 clones, with about nine tenths seen just once and less than 2.5% held by the top ten. This chain connects TRBV7-2 to TRBJ1-1; maybe TRBD1 (5 bases). The TCR was taken from a man between 18 and 29 years old in good health. Sequenced sample: blood. The DNA of the CDR3 is TGTGCCAGCAGCCCCGGGGGTAACACTGAAGCTTTCTTT. Residues: CASSPGGNTEAFF.